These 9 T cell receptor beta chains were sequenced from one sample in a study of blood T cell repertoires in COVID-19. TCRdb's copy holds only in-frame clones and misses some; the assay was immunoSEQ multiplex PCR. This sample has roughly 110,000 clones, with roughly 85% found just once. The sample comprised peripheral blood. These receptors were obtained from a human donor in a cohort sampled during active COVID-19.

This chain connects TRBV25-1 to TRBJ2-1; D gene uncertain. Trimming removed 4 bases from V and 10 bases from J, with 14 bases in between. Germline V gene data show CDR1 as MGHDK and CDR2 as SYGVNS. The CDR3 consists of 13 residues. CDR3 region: CASSVAILREQFF. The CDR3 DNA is TGTGCCAGCAGTGTCGCGATCCTGAGGGAGCAGTTCTTC.

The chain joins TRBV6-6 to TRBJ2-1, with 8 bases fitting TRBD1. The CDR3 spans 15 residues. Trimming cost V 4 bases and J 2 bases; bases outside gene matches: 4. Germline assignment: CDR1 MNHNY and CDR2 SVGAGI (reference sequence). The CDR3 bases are TGTGCCAGCAGTTCCGACAGGGGCCCCTACAATGAGCAGTTCTTC. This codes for CASSSDRGPYNEQFF.

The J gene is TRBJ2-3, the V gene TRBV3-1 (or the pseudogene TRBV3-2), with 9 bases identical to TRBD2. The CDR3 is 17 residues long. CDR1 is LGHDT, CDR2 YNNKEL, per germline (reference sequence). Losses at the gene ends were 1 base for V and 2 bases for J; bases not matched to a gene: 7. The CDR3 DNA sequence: TGTGCCAGCAGCCAAGGAGGGATAGCGGGGGACACAGATACGCAGTATTTT. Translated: CASSQGGIAGDTDTQYF.

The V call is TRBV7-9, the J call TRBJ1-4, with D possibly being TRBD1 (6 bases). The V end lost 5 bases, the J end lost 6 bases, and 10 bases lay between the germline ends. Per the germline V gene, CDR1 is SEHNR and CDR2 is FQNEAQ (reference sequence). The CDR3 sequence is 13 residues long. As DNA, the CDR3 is TGTGCCAGCAGCCTTAAGGGGGATGAAAAACTGTTTTTT. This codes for CASSLKGDEKLFF.

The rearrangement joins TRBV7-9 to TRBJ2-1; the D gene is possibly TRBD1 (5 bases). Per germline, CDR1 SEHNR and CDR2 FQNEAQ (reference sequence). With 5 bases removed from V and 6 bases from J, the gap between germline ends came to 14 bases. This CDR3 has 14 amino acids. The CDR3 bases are TGTGCCAGCAGCCACACCCAGGGTTTCAATGAGCAGTTCTTC. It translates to CASSHTQGFNEQFF.

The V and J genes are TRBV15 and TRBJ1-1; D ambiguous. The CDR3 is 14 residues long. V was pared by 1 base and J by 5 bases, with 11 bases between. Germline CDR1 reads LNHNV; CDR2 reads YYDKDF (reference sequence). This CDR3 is CATSRVAELTEAFF. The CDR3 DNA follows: TGTGCCACCAGCAGAGTGGCGGAGTTGACTGAAGCTTTCTTT.

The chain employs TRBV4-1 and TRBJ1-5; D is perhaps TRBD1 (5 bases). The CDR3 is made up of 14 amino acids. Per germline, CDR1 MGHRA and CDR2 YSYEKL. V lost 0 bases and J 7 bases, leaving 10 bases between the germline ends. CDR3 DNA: TGCGCCAGCAGCCAAGAGGGGGGGGTCCAGCCCCAGCATTTT. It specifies CASSQEGGVQPQHF.

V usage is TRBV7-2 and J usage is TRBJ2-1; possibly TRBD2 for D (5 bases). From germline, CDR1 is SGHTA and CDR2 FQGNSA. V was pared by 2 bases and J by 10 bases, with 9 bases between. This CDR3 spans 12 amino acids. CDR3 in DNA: TGTGCCAGCAGCTTACCCAGCGGAGAGCAGTTCTTC. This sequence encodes CASSLPSGEQFF.

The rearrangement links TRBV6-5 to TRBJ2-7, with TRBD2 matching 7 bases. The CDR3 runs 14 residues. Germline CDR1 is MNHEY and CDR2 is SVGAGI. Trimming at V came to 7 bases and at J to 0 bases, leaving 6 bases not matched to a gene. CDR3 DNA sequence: TGTGCCAGCATGGGGGGGACGTTCTCCTACGAGCAGTACTTC. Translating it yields CASMGGTFSYEQYF.